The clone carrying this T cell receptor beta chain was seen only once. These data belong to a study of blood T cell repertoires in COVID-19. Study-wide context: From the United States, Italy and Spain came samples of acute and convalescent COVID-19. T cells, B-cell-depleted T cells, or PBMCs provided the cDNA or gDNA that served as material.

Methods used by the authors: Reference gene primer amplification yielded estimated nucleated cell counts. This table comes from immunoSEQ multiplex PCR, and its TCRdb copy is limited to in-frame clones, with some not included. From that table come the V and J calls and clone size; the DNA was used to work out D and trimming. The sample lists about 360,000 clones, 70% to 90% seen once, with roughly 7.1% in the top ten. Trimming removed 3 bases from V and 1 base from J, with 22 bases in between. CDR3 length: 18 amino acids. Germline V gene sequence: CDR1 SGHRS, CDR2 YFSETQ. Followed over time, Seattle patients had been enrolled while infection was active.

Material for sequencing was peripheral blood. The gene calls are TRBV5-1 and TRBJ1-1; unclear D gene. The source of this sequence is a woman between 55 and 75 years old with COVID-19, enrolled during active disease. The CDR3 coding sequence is TGCGCCAGCAGCTACGGGTCCTTCCCCTCTTACAAGAACACTGAAGCTTTCTTT. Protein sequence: CASSYGSFPSYKNTEAFF.